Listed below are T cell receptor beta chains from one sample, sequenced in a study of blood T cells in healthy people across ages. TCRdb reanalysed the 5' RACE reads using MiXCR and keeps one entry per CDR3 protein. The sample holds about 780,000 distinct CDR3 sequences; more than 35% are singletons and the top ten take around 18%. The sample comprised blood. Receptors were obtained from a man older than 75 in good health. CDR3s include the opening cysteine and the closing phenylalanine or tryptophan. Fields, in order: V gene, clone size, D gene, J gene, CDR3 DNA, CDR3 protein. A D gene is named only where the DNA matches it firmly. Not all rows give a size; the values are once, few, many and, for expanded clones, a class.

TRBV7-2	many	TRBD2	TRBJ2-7	TGTGCCAGCAGCCCACAGCACGGACTAGCGTACGAGCAGTACTTC	CASSPQHGLAYEQYF
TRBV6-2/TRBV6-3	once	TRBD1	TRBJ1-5	TGTGCCAGCACCTCCGGGTTGACAGGGTCGAATCAGCCCCAGCATTTT	CASTSGLTGSNQPQHF
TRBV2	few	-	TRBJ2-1	TGTGCCAGCAGCCAAGAGTCCAGCGGGTACAATGAGCAGTTCTTC	CASSQESSGYNEQFF
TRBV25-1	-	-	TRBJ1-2	TGTGCCAGCAGTACAGAGCACTATGGCTACACCTTC	CASSTEHYGYTF
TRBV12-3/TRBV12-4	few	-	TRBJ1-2	TGTGCCAGCAGCCACAGGGAAAACTATGGCTACACCTTC	CASSHRENYGYTF
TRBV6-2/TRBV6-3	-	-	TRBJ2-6	TGTGCCAGTCACAAATCAGGAGCTGGGGCCAACGTCCTGACTTTC	CASHKSGAGANVLTF
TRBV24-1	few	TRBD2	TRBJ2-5	TGTGCCACCAGTGCAACGACCGGGGGGGGAGTCGGGGAGACCCAGTACTTC	CATSATTGGGVGETQYF
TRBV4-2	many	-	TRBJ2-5	TGTGCCAGCAGTGGGGAGGTCGGTAGCGCGACCCAGTACTTC	CASSGEVGSATQYF
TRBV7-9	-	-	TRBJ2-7	TGTGCCAGCAGCTTGGCAGCTGCCGGTGCCTACGAGCAGTACTTC	CASSLAAAGAYEQYF
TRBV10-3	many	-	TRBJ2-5	TGTGCCTCGGGACAAACCCAAGAGACCCAGTACTTC	CASGQTQETQYF
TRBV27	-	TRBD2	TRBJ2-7	TGTGCCAGCAGTCCGACTAGCGGCTTCTACGAGCAGTACTTC	CASSPTSGFYEQYF
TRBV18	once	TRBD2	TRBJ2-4	TGTGCCAGCTCACCCGGGGGGGGTGTCGAAAACATTCAGTACTTC	CASSPGGGVENIQYF
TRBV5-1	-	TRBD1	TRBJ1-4	TGCGCCAGCAGCACCCGGGACACAGGGGGAAAACTGTTTTTT	CASSTRDTGGKLFF
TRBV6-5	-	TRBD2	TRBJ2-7	TGTGCCAGCAGTTCACCTTCTAGCGGGAGGATCTACGAGCAGTACTTC	CASSSPSSGRIYEQYF
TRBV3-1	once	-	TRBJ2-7	TGTGCCAGCAGCCACACGGGCGGGCAGTACTTC	CASSHTGGQYF